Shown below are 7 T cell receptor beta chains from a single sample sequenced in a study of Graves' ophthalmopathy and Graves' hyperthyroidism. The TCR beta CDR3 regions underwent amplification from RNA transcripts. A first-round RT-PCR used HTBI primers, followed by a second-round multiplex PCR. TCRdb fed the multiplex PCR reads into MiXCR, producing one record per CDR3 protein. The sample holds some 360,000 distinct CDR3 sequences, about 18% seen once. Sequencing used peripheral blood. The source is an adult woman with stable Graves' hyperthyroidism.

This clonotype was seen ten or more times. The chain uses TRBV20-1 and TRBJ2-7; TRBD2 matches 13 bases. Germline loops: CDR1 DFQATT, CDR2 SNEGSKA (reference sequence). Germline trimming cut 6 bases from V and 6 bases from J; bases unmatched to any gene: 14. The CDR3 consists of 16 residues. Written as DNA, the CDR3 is TGCAGTGCCGCCTCCGGGACTAGCGGGAAATGGGGCGAGCAGTACTTC. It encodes CSAASGTSGKWGEQYF.

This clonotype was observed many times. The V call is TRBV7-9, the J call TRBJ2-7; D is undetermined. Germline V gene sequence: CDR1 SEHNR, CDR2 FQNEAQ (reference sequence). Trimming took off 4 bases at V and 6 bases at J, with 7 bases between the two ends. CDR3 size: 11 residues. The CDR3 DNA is TGTGCCAGCAGCTGGACGGGCGAGCAGTACTTC. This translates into CASSWTGEQYF.

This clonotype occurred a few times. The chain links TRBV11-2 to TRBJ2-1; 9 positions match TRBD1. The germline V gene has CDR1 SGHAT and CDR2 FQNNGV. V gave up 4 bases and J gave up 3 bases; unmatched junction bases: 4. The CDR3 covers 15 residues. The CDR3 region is CASSSPGQGYNEQFF. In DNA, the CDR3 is TGTGCCAGCAGCTCTCCGGGACAGGGCTACAATGAGCAGTTCTTC.

The DNA for the CDR3 is TGTGCCAGTAGTATATCCGGGGGGACCGGGGAGCTGTTTTTT. This gives the protein CASSISGGTGELFF. The chain is built from TRBV19 and TRBJ2-2; 7 bases fit TRBD2. Looked up from germline, CDR1 is LNHDA and CDR2 is SQIVND (reference sequence). The CDR3 covers 14 residues. J lost 5 bases, V lost 2 bases, and 2 bases had no gene match.

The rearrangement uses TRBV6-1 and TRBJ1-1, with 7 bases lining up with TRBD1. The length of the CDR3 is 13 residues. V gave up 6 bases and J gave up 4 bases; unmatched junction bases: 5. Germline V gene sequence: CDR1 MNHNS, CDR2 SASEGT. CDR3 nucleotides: TGTGCCAGCAGGACCCACAGGGGCACTGAAGCTTTCTTT. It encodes CASRTHRGTEAFF.

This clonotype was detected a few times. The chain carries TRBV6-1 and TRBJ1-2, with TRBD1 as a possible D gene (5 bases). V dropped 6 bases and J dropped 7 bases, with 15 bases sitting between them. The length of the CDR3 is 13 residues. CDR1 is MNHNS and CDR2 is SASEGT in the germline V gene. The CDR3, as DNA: TGTGCCAGCAGCCTCGGGGGGAGTCTTGGCTACACCTTC. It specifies CASSLGGSLGYTF.

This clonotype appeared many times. The CDR3 reads CASRLTDSSFYGYTF. The CDR3 DNA reads TGTGCCAGCAGGCTAACGGACAGCTCTTTCTATGGCTACACCTTC. The chain recombines TRBV6-1 with TRBJ1-2; D might be TRBD1 (6 bases). V lost 6 bases, J lost 4 bases, and 18 bases lay in between. Germline CDR1 MNHNS, CDR2 SASEGT. The CDR3 runs to 15 residues.